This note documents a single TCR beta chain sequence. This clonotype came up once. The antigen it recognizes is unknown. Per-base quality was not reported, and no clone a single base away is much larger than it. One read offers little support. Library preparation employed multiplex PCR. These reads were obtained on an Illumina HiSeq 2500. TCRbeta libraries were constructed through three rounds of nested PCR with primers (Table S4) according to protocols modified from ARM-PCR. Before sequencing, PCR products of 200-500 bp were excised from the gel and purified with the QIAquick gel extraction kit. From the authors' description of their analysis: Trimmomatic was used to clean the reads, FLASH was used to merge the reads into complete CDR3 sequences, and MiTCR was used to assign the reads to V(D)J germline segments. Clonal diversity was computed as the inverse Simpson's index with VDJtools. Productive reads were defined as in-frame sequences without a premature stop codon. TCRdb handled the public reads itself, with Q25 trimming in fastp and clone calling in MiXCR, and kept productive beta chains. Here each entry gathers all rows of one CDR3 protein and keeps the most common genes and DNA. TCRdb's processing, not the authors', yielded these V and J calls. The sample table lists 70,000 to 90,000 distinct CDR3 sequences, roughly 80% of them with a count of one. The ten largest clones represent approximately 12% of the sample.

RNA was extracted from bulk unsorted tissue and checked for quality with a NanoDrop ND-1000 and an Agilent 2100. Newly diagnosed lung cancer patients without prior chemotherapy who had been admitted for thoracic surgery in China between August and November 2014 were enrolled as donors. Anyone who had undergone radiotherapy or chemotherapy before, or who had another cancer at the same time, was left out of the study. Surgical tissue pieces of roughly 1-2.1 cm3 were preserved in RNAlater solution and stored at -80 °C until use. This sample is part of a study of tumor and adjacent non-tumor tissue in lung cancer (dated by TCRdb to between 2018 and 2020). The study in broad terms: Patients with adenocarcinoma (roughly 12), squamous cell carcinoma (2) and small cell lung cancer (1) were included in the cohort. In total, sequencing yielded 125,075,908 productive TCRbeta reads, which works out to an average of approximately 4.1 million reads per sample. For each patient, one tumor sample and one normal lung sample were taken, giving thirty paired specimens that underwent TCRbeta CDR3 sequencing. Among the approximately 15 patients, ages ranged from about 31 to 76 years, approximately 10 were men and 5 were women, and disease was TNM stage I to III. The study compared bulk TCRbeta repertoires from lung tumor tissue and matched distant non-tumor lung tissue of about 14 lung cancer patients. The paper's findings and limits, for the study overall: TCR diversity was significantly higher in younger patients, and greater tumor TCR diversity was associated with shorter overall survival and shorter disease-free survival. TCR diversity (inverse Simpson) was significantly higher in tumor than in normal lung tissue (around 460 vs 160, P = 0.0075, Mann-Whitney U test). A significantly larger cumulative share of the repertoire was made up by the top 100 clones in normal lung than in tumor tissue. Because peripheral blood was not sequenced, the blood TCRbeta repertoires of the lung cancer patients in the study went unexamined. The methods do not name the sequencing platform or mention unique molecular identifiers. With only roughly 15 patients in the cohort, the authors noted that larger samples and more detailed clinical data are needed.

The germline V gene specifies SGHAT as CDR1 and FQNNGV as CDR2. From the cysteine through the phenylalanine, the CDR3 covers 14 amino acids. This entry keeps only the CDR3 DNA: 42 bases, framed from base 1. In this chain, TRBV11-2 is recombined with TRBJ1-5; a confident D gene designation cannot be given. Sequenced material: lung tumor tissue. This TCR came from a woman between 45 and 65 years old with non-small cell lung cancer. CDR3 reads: CFSSLEEYSQPQHF. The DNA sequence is TGTTTCAGCAGCTTAGAAGAGTACAGTCAGCCCCAGCATTTT.